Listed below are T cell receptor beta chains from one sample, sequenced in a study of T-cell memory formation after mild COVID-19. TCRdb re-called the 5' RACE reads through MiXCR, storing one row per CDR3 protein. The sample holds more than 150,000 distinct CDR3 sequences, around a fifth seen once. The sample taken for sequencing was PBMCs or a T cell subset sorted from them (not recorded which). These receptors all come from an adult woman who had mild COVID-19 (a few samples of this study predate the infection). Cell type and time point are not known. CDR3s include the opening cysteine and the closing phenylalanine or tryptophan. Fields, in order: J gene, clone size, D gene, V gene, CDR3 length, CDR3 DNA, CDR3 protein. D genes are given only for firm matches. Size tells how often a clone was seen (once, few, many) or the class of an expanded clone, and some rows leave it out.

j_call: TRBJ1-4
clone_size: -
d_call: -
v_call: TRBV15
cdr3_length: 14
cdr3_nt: TGTGCCACCAGCGGCGGGGGGTCTAATGAAAAACTGTTTTTT
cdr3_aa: CATSGGGSNEKLFF

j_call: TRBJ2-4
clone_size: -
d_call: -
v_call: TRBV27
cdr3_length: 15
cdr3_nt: TGTGCCAGCAGTGACAGGCTTGGGGCCAAAAACATTCAGTACTTC
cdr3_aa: CASSDRLGAKNIQYF

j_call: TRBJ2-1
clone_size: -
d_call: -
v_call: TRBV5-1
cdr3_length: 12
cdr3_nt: TGCGCCAGCAGCCTCCAGGGGAATGAGCAGTTCTTC
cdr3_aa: CASSLQGNEQFF

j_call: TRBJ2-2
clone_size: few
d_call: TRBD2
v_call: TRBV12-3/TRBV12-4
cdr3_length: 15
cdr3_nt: TGTGCCAGCAGTTTGAAGCGGGGTTACACCGGGGAGCTGTTTTTT
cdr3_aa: CASSLKRGYTGELFF

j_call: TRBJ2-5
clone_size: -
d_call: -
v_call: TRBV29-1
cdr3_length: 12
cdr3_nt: TGCAGCGTTCCGAAACCAGGGGAGACCCAGTACTTC
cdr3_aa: CSVPKPGETQYF

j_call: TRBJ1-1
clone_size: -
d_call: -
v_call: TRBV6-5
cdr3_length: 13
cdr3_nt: TGTGCCAGCAGTTACGGGGAGTTAGCTGAAGCTTTCTTT
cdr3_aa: CASSYGELAEAFF

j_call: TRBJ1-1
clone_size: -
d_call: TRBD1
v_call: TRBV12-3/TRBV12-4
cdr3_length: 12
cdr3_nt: TGTGCCAGCAGTCCAGGGACAGTCGGAGCTTTCTTT
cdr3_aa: CASSPGTVGAFF

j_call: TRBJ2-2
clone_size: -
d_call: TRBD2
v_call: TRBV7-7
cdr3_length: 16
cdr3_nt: TGTGCCAGCAGCTCTCGCGGGGGGCCGAACACCGGGGAGCTGTTTTTT
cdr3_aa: CASSSRGGPNTGELFF

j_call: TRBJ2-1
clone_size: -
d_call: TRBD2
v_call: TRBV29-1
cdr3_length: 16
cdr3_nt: TGCAGCGTCGTGGTGCCTAGCGGGAGAATAGACAATGAGCAGTTCTTC
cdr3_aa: CSVVVPSGRIDNEQFF

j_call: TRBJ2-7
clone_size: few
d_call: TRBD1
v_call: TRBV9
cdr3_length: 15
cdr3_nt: TGTGCCAGCAGCGCCGATGACAGGGTGCTCGACGAGCAGTACTTC
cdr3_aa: CASSADDRVLDEQYF

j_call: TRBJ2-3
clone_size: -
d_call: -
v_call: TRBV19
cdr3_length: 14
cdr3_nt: TGTGCCAGTTCAACTACCGAATCCACAGATACTCAGTATTTT
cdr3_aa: CASSTTESTDTQYF

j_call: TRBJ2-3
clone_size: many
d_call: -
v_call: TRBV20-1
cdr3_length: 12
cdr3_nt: TGCAGTGCTAACACCCGGGGAGATACGCAGTATTTT
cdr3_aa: CSANTRGDTQYF

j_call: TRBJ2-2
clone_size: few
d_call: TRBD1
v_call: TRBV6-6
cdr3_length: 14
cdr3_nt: TGTGCCAGCAGCCTACAGGGGCGGGCCGGGGAGCTGTTTTTT
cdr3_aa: CASSLQGRAGELFF

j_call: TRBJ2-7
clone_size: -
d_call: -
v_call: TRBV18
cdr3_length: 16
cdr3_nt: TGTGCCAGCTCACCCCACCCCCGGGACATAGGTTACGAGCAGTACTTC
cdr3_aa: CASSPHPRDIGYEQYF

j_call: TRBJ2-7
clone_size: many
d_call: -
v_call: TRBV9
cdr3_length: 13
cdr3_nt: TGTGCCAGCAGCGGAGGGACGGTTGGTGAGCAGTACTTC
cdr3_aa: CASSGGTVGEQYF

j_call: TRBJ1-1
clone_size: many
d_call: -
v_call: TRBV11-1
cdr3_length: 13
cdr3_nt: TGTGCCAGCTCCCCTAGTCCAGGAACTGAAGCTTTCTTT
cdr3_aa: CASSPSPGTEAFF

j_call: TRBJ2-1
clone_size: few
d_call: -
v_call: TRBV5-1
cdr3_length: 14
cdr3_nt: TGCGCCAGCAGCTTGGAAAGCGGAGCTGTAGAGCAGTTCTTC
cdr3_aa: CASSLESGAVEQFF

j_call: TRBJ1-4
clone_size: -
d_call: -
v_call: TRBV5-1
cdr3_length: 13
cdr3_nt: TGCGCCAGCAGCGAGGGACGGGGAGAAAAACTGTTTTTT
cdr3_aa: CASSEGRGEKLFF

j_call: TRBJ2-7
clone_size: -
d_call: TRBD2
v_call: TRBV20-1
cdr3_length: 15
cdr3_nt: TGCAGTGCTGTAGCGGGACCAGCCCATCCCTACGAGCAGTACTTC
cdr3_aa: CSAVAGPAHPYEQYF

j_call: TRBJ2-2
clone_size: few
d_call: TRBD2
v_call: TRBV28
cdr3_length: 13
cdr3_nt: TGTGCCAGCAGTATTGCGGGGGCCGGGGAGCTGTTTTTT
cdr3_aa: CASSIAGAGELFF

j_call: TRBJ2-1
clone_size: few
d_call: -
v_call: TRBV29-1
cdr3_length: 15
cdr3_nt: TGCAGCGCTAGACAGGGACTCCCACTCTACAATGAGCAGTTCTTC
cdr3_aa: CSARQGLPLYNEQFF

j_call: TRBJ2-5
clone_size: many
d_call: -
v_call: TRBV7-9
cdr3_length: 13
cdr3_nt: TGTGCCAGCAGCTTGGCCATTCAAGAGACCCAGTACTTC
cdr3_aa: CASSLAIQETQYF

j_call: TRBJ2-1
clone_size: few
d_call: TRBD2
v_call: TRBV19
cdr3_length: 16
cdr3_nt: TGTGCCAGTAGCCCGGGACTAGCGGGCCCCTACAATGAGCAGTTCTTC
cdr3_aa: CASSPGLAGPYNEQFF

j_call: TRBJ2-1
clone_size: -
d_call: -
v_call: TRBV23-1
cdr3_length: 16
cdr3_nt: TGCGCCAGCAGTCATAAAGGGGAAAGGGTCTACAATGAGCAGTTCTTC
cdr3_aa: CASSHKGERVYNEQFF

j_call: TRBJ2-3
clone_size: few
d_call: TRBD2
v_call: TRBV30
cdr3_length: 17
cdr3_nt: TGTGCCTGGAGTGTACGGCGGGGGGGCCTCGGGGAAGATACGCAGTATTTT
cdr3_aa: CAWSVRRGGLGEDTQYF

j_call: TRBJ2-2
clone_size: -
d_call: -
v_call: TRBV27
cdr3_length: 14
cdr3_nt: TGTGCCAGCAGTTTATCTGACAGCACCGGGGAGCTGTTTTTT
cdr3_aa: CASSLSDSTGELFF

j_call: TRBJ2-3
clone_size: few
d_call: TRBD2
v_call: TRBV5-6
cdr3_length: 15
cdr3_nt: TGTGCCAGCACCCTTCTAGGACTAGGTATAGATACGCAGTATTTT
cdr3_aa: CASTLLGLGIDTQYF

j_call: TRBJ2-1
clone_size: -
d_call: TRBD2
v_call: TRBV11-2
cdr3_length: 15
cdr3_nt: TGTGCCAGCAGCCCAATAGCGGGAGCCTACAATGAGCAGTTCTTC
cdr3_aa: CASSPIAGAYNEQFF

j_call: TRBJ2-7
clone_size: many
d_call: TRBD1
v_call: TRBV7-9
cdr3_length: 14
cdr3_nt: TGTGCCAGCAGCTCCGGGACAGGGACCGGCGAGCAGTACTTC
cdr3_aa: CASSSGTGTGEQYF

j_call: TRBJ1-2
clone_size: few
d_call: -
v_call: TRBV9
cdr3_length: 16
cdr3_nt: TGTGCCAGCAGCGTTCTAGAGACAGCCAACTTCTATGGCTACACCTTC
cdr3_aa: CASSVLETANFYGYTF

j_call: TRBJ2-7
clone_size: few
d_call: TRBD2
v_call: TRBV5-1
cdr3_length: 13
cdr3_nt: TGCGCCACGAGGCCTAGCGGGTCCTACGAGCAGTACTTC
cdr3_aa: CATRPSGSYEQYF

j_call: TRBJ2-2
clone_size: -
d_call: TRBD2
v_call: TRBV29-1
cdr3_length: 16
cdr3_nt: TGCAGCGTCATTGGACTAGCGGGGCAGAACACCGGGGAGCTGTTTTTT
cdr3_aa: CSVIGLAGQNTGELFF

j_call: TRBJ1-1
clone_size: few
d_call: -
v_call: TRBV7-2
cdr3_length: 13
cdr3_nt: TGTGCCAGCAGAGGGACGGCGAACACTGAAGCTTTCTTT
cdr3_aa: CASRGTANTEAFF

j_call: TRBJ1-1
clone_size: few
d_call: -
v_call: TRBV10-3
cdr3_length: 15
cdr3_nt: TGTGCCATCAGGGGCCCTGGGGGGTCGAACACTGAAGCTTTCTTT
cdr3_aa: CAIRGPGGSNTEAFF

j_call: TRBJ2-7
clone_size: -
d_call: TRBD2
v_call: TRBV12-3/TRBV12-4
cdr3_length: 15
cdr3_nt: TGTACCAGCAGTCACGGGACTAGCGGGGGATACGAGCAGTACTTC
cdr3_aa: CTSSHGTSGGYEQYF

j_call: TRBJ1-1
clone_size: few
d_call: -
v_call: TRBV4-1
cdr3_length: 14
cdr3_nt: TGCGCCAGCAGCCAGGAACAAGGGAACACTGAAGCTTTCTTT
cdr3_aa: CASSQEQGNTEAFF

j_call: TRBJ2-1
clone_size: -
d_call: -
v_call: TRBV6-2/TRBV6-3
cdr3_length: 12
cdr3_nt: TGTGCCAGCAGTTCCCTAGTCGGGGGCCAGTTCTTC
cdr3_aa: CASSSLVGGQFF

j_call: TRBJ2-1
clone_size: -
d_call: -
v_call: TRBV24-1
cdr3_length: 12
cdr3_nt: TGTGCCACCAGTGTTAATGTGGATGAGCAGTTCTTC
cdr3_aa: CATSVNVDEQFF

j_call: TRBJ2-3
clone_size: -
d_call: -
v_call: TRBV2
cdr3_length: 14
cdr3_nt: TGTGCCAGCAGAGCCCGAGGACAGACAGATACGCAGTATTTT
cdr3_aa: CASRARGQTDTQYF

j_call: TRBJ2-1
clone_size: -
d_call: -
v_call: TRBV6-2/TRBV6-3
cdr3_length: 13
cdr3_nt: TGTGCTTTTAACGCGACAGTGGACAATGAGCAGTTCTTC
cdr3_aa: CAFNATVDNEQFF

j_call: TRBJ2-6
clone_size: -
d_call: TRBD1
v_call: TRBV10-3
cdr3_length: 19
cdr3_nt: TGTGCCATCAGTGGACCGGAGGACAGGGGAGGCTCTGGGGCCAACGTCCTGACTTTC
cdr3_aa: CAISGPEDRGGSGANVLTF

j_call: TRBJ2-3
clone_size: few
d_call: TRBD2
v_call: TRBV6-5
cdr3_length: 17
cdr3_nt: TGTGCCAGCAGTTACTCGATGATATTAGCGGGAGCAGATACGCAGTATTTT
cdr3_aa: CASSYSMILAGADTQYF

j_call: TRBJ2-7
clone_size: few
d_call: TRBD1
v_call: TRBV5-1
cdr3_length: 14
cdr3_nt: TGCGCCAGCAGCTTGGCCGGACAGGCCTACGAGCAGTACTTC
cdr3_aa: CASSLAGQAYEQYF

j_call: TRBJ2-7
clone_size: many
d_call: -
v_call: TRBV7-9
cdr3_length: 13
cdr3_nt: TGTGCCAGCAGCTTAGTAGCGTCCTACGAGCAGTACTTC
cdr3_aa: CASSLVASYEQYF

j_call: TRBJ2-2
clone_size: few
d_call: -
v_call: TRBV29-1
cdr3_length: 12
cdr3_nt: TGCAGCTTTTTAGGGGACACCGGGGAGCTGTTTTTT
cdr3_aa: CSFLGDTGELFF

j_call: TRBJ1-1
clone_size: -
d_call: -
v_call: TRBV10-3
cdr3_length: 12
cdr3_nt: TGTGCCAGAAGTCCTCGGAACACTGAAGCTTTCTTT
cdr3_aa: CARSPRNTEAFF

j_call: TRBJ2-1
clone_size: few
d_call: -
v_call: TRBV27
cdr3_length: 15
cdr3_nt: TGTGCCAGCAGTTCTGGCCTTAGCTCCTACAATGAGCAGTTCTTC
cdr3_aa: CASSSGLSSYNEQFF

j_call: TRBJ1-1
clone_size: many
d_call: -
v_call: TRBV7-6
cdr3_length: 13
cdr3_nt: TGTGCCAGCAGCTTGGCAACTAACACTGAAGCTTTCTTT
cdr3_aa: CASSLATNTEAFF